The T cell receptor beta chain described here comes from a study of T cells in Graves' hyperthyroidism and ophthalmopathy. Amplification yielded TCR beta CDR3 regions, with RNA transcripts as the source. First-round RT-PCR targeting the TCR CDR3 was performed with the HTBI primer set. TCRdb re-derived calls from the multiplex PCR reads in MiXCR, one entry per CDR3 protein. The data contain over 250,000 distinct CDR3 sequences, over 15% of them singletons. This clonotype occurred a few times. Its antigen is still unknown. V gave up 6 bases and J gave up 1 base, with 13 bases separating them. The CDR3 is 14 residues long. CDR1 and CDR2 (germline): MDHEN, SYDVKM. Overall study findings and caveats: Researchers found most expanded thyroid clonotypes above 0.001 in blood as well.

The genes are TRBV28 and TRBJ2-7; D is undetermined. This clonotype originated in a woman in her sixties with Graves' ophthalmopathy. Input material: blood. This chain's CDR3 is CASSPIDRSYEQYF. The CDR3 DNA is TGTGCCAGCAGCCCAATCGACCGTTCCTACGAGCAGTACTTC. Together with reference TRBV28 and TRBJ2-7, the CDR3 gives the full variable domain: DVKVTQSSRYLVKRTGEKVFLECVQDMDHENMFWYRQDPGLGLRLIYFSYDVKMKEKGDIPEGYSVSREKKERFSLILESASTNQTSMYLCASSPIDRSYEQYFGPGTRLTVT.